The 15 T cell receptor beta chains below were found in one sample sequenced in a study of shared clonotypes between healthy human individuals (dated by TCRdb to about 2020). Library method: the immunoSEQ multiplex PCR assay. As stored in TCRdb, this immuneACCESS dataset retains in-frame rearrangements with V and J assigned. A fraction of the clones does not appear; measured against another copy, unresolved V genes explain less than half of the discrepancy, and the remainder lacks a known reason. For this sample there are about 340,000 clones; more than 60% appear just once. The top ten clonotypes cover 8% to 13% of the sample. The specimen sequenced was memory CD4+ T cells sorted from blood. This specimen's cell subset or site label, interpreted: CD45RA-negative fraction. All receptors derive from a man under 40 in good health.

CDR3 sequence: CASSSPGTPAELFF. The CDR3 nucleotides are TGTGCCAGCAGTTCTCCCGGGACTCCGGCAGAGCTGTTTTTT. V usage is TRBV28 and J usage is TRBJ2-2; tentatively, D is TRBD2 (6 bases). The CDR3 contains 14 residues. The germline CDR1 and CDR2 sequences are MDHEN and SYDVKM. V lost 4 bases and J 11 bases, leaving 17 bases between the germline ends. Variable domain in full (rest from reference TRBV28 and TRBJ2-2): DVKVTQSSRYLVKRTGEKVFLECVQDMDHENMFWYRQDPGLGLRLIYFSYDVKMKEKGDIPEGYSVSREKKERFSLILESASTNQTSMYLCASSSPGTPAELFFGEGSRLTVL.

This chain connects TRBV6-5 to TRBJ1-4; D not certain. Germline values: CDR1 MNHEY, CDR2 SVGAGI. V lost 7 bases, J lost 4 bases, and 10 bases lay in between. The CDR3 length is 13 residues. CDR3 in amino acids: CASTWGVNEKLFF. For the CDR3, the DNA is TGTGCCAGCACCTGGGGAGTTAATGAAAAACTGTTTTTT.

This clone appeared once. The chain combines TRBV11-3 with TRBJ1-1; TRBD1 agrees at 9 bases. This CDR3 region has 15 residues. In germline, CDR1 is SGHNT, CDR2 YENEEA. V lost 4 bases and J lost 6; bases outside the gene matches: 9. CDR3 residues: CASSSTGGAYAEAFF. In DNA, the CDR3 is TGTGCCAGCAGCTCAACAGGGGGCGCTTACGCTGAAGCTTTCTTT.

The CDR3 is CASSDQAGGPGGANVLTF. DNA for the CDR3: TGTGCCAGCAGTGACCAAGCGGGAGGGCCAGGTGGGGCCAACGTCCTGACTTTC. The chain combines TRBV25-1 with TRBJ2-6; 10 bases fit TRBD2. CDR1 and CDR2 from the germline V gene are MGHDK and SYGVNS. The CDR3 sequence is 18 residues long. J gave up 3 bases and V 3 bases, and 8 bases lay outside the gene matches.

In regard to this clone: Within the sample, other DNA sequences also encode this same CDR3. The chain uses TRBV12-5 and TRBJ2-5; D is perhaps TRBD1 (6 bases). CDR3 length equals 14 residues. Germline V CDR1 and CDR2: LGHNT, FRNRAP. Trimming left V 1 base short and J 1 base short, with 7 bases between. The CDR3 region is CASGLGTAQETQYF. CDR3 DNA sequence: TGTGCTAGTGGTTTGGGGACAGCCCAAGAGACCCAGTACTTC.

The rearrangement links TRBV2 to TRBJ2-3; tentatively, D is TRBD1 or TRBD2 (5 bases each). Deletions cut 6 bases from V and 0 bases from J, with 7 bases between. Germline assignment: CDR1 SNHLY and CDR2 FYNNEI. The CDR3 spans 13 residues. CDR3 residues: CASRGDSTDTQYF. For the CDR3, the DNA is TGTGCCAGCAGGGGGGACAGCACAGATACGCAGTATTTT.

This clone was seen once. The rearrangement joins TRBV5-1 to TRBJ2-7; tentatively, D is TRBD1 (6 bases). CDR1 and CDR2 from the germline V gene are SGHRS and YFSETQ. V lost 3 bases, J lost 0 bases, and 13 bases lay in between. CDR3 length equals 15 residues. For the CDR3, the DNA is TGCGCCAGCAGCTCAACCCGGGACACCTCCTACGAGCAGTACTTC. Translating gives CASSSTRDTSYEQYF.

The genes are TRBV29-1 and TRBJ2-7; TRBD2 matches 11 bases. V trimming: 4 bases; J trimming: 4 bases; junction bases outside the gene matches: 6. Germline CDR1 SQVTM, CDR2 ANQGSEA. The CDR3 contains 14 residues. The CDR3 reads CSVAVAGGPYEQYF. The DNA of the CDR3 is TGCAGCGTTGCCGTAGCGGGAGGGCCGTACGAGCAGTACTTC.

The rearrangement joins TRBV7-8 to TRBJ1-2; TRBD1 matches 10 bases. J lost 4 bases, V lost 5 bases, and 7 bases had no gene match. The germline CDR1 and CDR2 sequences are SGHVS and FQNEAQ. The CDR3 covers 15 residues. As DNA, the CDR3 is TGTGCCAGCAGCCCCCGACAGGGGGCGGGCTATGGCTACACCTTC. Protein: CASSPRQGAGYGYTF.

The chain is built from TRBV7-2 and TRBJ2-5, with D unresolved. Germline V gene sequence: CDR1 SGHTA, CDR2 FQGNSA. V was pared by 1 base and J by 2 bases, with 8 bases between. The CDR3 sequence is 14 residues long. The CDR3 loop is CASSLVAAQETQYF. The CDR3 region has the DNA TGTGCCAGCAGCTTAGTGGCAGCACAAGAGACCCAGTACTTC.

CDR3 sequence reads: CASSNFGREQFF. DNA for the CDR3: TGTGCCAGCAGTAATTTCGGGCGTGAGCAGTTCTTC. The V call is TRBV28, the J call TRBJ2-1; D ambiguous. V gave up 5 bases and J gave up 9 bases, with 11 bases separating them. The V gene's germline CDR1 is MDHEN and CDR2 SYDVKM. This CDR3 comprises 12 residues.

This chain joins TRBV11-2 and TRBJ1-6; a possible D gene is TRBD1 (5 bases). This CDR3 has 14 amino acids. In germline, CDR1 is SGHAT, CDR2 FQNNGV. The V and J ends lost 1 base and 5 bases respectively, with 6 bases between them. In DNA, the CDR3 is TGTGCCAGCAGCTTAGCGGGGGATAATTCACCCCTCCACTTT. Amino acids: CASSLAGDNSPLHF. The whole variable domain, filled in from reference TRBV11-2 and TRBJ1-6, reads EAGVAQSPRYKIIEKRQSVAFWCNPISGHATLYWYQQILGQGPKLLIQFQNNGVVDDSQLPKDRFSAERLKGVDSTLKIQPAKLEDSAVYLCASSLAGDNSPLHFGNGTRLTVT.

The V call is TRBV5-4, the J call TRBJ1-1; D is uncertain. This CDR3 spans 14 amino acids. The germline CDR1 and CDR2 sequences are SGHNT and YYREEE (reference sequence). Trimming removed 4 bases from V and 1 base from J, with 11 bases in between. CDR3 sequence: CASSTNNRNTEAFF. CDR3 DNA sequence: TGTGCCAGCAGCACAAATAATCGGAACACTGAAGCTTTCTTT.

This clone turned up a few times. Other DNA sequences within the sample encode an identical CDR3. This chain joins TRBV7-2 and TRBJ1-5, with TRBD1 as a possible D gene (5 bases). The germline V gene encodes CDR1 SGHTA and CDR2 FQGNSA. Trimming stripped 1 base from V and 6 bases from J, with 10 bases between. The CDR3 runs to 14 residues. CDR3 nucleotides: TGTGCCAGCAGCTTAGGGGCCGGGGGTCAGCCCCAGCATTTT. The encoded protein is CASSLGAGGQPQHF.

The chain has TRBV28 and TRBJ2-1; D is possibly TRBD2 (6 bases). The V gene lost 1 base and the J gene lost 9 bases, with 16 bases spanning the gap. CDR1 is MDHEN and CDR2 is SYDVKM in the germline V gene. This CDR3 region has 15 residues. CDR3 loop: CASSLSSGLKLEQFF. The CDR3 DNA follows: TGTGCCAGCAGTTTATCATCGGGACTTAAGCTTGAGCAGTTCTTC.